This T cell receptor beta chain was identified during a study of T cells after yellow fever vaccination (dated by TCRdb to the late 2010s). Regarding the complete study: The SMART-Seq v4 Ultra Low Input RNA kit was used to prepare libraries from fractions with low cell numbers. To follow T-cell clones before and after both primary and booster YFV17D yellow fever vaccination, bulk TCR alpha and beta repertoires underwent longitudinal sequencing. Two healthy male donors, one aged 18 to 29 and one aged 30 to 40 years, made up the cohort. Blood was collected at multiple timepoints before and after primary and secondary immunization, and bulk PBMC replicates and cell subsets were isolated. Paper-wide results and their limitations: Computational filtering was needed because FACS-sorted repertoires could contain abundant contaminating clonotypes from the bulk population. Most clones expanded after primary vaccination were re-detected after the booster (just under 97% of CD4 and 88% of CD8), suggesting broad memory maintenance. Compared with the primary T-cell response, the secondary T-cell response was weaker but faster, peaking on day 5 rather than day 15. Because the study included only a couple of donors, the extent to which the findings can be generalized is limited. A small fraction of clonotypes appeared in both the CD4 and CD8 compartments, likely as a result of convergent recombination.

Comment on this clonotype: Its antigen has not been determined. Nothing much larger sits one base from this clone, and base qualities are not available.

The treatment or condition label here, explained by the study, means: live attenuated yellow fever vaccine strain. Two biological replicates of bulk PBMCs were collected at each blood-draw timepoint. A standard Ficoll-Paque protocol was used to isolate PBMCs from peripheral blood. TriZol was used to extract RNA from bulk PBMCs, from CD4 and CD8 fractions, and from dextramer-positive and dextramer-negative fractions. TCR cDNA was made using 5'RACE template switching, a step that added a universal primer site and unique molecular identifiers. cDNA synthesis was primed from both the TCR alpha and TCR beta constant segments. Library amplification used two PCR steps, and the second PCR step added sample barcodes and sequencing adapters. Sequencing of the libraries was done on either Illumina HiSeq 2500 (2x100 bp) or NovaSeq (2x150 bp). The study's own analysis went as follows. Reads were demultiplexed and collapsed into UMI consensus sequences with MIGEC, and V(D)J alignment was performed with MiXCR. Using edgeR on replicate PBMC samples, clonotypes were called vaccine-responding if FDR was below 0.01 and the log2 fold change was above 5 up to day 15. CD4 or CD8 identity was assigned to each bulk clonotype according to whether the clonotype was present at higher abundance in the sequenced CD4 repertoire or the sequenced CD8 repertoire. The public sequencing data were trimmed at Q25 with fastp and processed into clonotypes with MiXCR by TCRdb, which kept only in-frame beta chains. CDR3 protein duplicates are merged, each entry listing the most common genes and DNA. The authors' filters were not applied to this entry. Across this sample there are roughly 500,000 distinct CDR3 sequences, with roughly a fifth seen only once. Approximately 14% of the sample belongs to the ten largest clones.

V is cut back by 4 bases and J by 4 bases, with 6 bases in the junction unmatched. From cysteine to phenylalanine, the CDR3 is 14 amino acids long. Only CDR3 DNA is held: 42 bases, read in frame from base 1. The germline V gene sets CDR1 to SGHVS and CDR2 to FNYEAQ. The sequence came from a man younger than 40 who received the YFV17D yellow fever vaccine. This chain joins TRBV7-6 to TRBJ2-5; a stretch of 7 junction bases matches TRBD2. This sample comprised PBMCs, obtained 15 days after the yellow fever booster vaccination. The DNA reads TGTGCCAGCAGCTCCACTAGCGCGGGAGAGACCCAGTACTTC. It codes for CASSSTSAGETQYF.